This entry lists 13 T cell receptor beta chains sequenced from one sample in a study of technical replicates of blood from a handful of donors. Clones were read by immunoSEQ multiplex PCR, and TCRdb kept only the in-frame ones, dropping some. The repertoire holds 84,000 or so clones, with around 94% as singletons. Sequences were obtained from T cells isolated from PBMCs. Receptors were obtained from a human donor in good health.

The chain recombines TRBV7-8 with TRBJ1-2, with 7 bases aligning to TRBD1. Germline CDR1 and CDR2: SGHVS and FQNEAQ. J was trimmed by 5 bases and V by 1 base; bases with no gene match: 4. This CDR3 region has 14 residues. CDR3 loop: CASSLGGQWYGYTF. CDR3 in DNA: TGTGCCAGCAGCTTAGGGGGACAGTGGTATGGCTACACCTTC.

The count of this clone is one. V and J are TRBV19 and TRBJ2-1, with D maybe TRBD2 (5 bases). This CDR3 region has 13 residues. Germline assignment: CDR1 LNHDA and CDR2 SQIVND (reference sequence). V lost 4 bases and J lost 7, with 11 bases in between. CDR3 nucleotide sequence: TGTGCCAGTAGTAACCAGGACTGGAATGAGCAGTTCTTC. Translation: CASSNQDWNEQFF.

This clone has a single count. The chain recombines TRBV7-9 with TRBJ2-7; the match to TRBD2 covers 11 bases. V shed 3 bases, J shed 7 bases, and the junction held 17 bases outside the gene matches. From germline, CDR1 is SEHNR and CDR2 FQNEAQ (reference sequence). There are 18 residues in the CDR3. The CDR3 loop reads CASSFPIAGGLADMEQYF. CDR3 nucleotide sequence: TGTGCCAGCAGCTTTCCGATAGCGGGAGGGCTTGCCGATATGGAGCAGTACTTC.

This chain connects TRBV11-3 to TRBJ1-5; no clear D gene. Trimming left V 5 bases short and J 3 bases short, with 11 bases between. This CDR3 is built from 14 residues. The germline V gene has CDR1 SGHNT and CDR2 YENEEA. CDR3 residues: CASSRPGFNQPQHF. For the CDR3, the DNA is TGTGCCAGCAGCCGACCCGGGTTCAATCAGCCCCAGCATTTT.

Concerning this clone: One end of the junction is discordant with germline, which a read error may explain. The J gene is TRBJ2-1, the V gene TRBV7-7, with TRBD2 matching 10 bases. The CDR3 contains 16 residues. Per germline, CDR1 SSHAT and CDR2 FNYEAQ (reference sequence). Here the CDR3 reads CASSLELAGPYNEQFF. The CDR3 DNA follows: TGTGCTAGCAGCTTAGAACTAGCGGGACCCTACAATGAGCAGTTCTTC.

J is TRBJ1-5 and V is TRBV7-9; TRBD1 matches 7 bases. This CDR3 contains 14 residues. After removal of 3 bases from V and 2 bases from J, the junction contained 1 base not matched to a gene. Germline values: CDR1 SEHNR, CDR2 FQNEAQ (reference sequence). The CDR3 coding sequence is TGTGCCAGCAGCTTTGGACAGGGCAATCAGCCCCAGCATTTT. Translation: CASSFGQGNQPQHF.

The V gene is TRBV11-2, the J gene TRBJ1-5; 7 bases line up with TRBD1. V dropped 4 bases and J dropped 5; count of bases not matched to a gene: 2. There are 13 residues in the CDR3. CDR1 is SGHAT and CDR2 is FQNNGV in the germline V gene. As DNA, the CDR3 is TGTGCCAGCAGCTCAGACAGGGATCAGCCCCAGCATTTT. It encodes CASSSDRDQPQHF.

V and J are TRBV5-6 and TRBJ1-4; possible D gene TRBD1, 5 bases. Germline assignment: CDR1 SGHDT and CDR2 YYEEEE. The V and J ends lost 3 bases and 8 bases respectively, with 11 bases between them. The CDR3 runs to 13 residues. The CDR3 spells CASSSRGEEKLFF. CDR3 coding DNA: TGTGCCAGCAGCTCTCGGGGGGAGGAAAAACTGTTTTTT.

J is TRBJ2-7 and V is TRBV7-9; D is perhaps TRBD1 (6 bases). Trimming removed 3 bases from V and 3 bases from J, with 15 bases in between. CDR3 size: 15 residues. CDR1 SEHNR and CDR2 FQNEAQ come from the germline V gene (reference sequence). The CDR3 spells CASSFGQGKGYEQYF. The CDR3 bases are TGTGCCAGCAGCTTCGGGCAGGGGAAAGGCTACGAGCAGTACTTC.

The V and J genes are TRBV5-1 and TRBJ2-3; TRBD2 agrees at 10 bases. Unmatched junction bases numbered 12, after V lost 0 bases and J lost 2 bases. CDR1 and CDR2 (germline): SGHRS, YFSETQ. The CDR3 is 19 residues long. CDR3 in amino acids: CASSLEGTSVLRDTDTQYF. As DNA, the CDR3 is TGCGCCAGCAGCTTGGAGGGGACTAGCGTGCTCAGGGACACAGATACGCAGTATTTT.

V gene TRBV11-2 combines with J gene TRBJ2-3, with a tentative D call TRBD2 (6 bases). Trimming cost V 2 bases and J 1 base, with 10 bases left between them. Germline V CDR1 and CDR2: SGHAT, FQNNGV. The CDR3 has 15 residues. Here the CDR3 DNA reads TGTGCCAGCAGCTTATCTGGCGGGGGCACAGATACGCAGTATTTT. This translates into CASSLSGGGTDTQYF.

The genes are TRBV5-1 and TRBJ2-7, with a weak D call TRBD2 (7 bases). V lost 6 bases to trimming and J lost 0 bases, with 13 bases between them. This CDR3 has 14 amino acids. From germline, CDR1 is SGHRS and CDR2 YFSETQ. The CDR3 nucleotides read TGCGCCAGCACGTGGGCGGGGGCCTCCTACGAGCAGTACTTC. Translated, it gives CASTWAGASYEQYF. The variable domain in full, completed from reference TRBV5-1 and TRBJ2-7, reads KAGVTQTPRYLIKTRGQQVTLSCSPISGHRSVSWYQQTPGQGLQFLFEYFSETQRNKGNFPGRFSGRQFSNSRSEMNVSTLELGDSALYLCASTWAGASYEQYFGPGTRLTVT.

In DNA form, the CDR3 reads TGCAGCGTTGACAGCTCAGGGGTCCTTAGCTATGGCTACACCTTC. As protein: CSVDSSGVLSYGYTF. The rearrangement uses TRBV29-1 and TRBJ1-2, with a tentative D call TRBD1 (6 bases). This CDR3 spans 15 amino acids. Germline loops: CDR1 SQVTM, CDR2 ANQGSEA. Deletions cut 3 bases from V and 4 bases from J, with 18 bases between.